This T cell receptor (beta chain) was documented in a study of T cells in Graves' hyperthyroidism and ophthalmopathy (dated by TCRdb to between 2018 and 2021). For the wider study: Peripheral blood samples were taken at the time of initial diagnosis, prior to any treatment. To identify distinguishing TCR V-J signatures, a discovery cohort of about a hundred patients was used, comprising 40 to 45 with Graves' ophthalmopathy and roughly 60 with stable Graves' hyperthyroidism. Prospective prediction of ophthalmopathy was tested in an independent validation cohort of 18 to 20 hyperthyroidism patients and 17 patients who later progressed to ophthalmopathy. The approximately 100 discovery patients were randomly split 7:3 into training and test sets. The study also compared thyroid tissue and blood T-cell repertoires from about six Graves' hyperthyroidism patients. Once sampling was done, hyperthyroidism patients were given methimazole at a starting dose of 30 mg daily, whereas ophthalmopathy patients were given high-dose intravenous methylprednisolone. TCR Vbeta CDR3 sequencing of 140 or so peripheral blood samples (43 ophthalmopathy, about 80 hyperthyroidism and roughly 17 progressor patients) is reported in the paper.

TCR beta CDR3 regions were amplified from RNA transcripts. The TCR CDR3 was subjected to a first round of RT-PCR using the HTBI primer set and the Qiagen OneStep RT-PCR kit. The libraries were constructed in a second round of multiplex PCR and then size-selected and purified. Paired-end sequencing of the libraries was performed with 100 bp reads on an Illumina HiSeq2000. For the original study's pipeline: SOAPnuke was used to process the raw data, removing reads that contained adapters or uncalled bases, had a mean Phred below 15, or lacked an exact match to the constant primer or identifier. COPE v1.2.5 was used to merge high-quality paired reads, and clonotypes were defined as unique nucleotide sequences. MiTCR v1.1 was used to align the clonotypes against IMGT TRBV, TRBD and TRBJ reference segments. The analysis was restricted to V-J combinations with a frequency above 0.0001, which together covered approximately 99% of the repertoires. The TCS score was defined as F50 (clonal expansion) divided by E x V (chaos), with BLOSUM62-based TCRdist calculated between CDR3 peptides within each V-J. Welch's t-statistics and random forest reduced approximately 520 V-J features to 10 to 15, which were used in a naive Bayes classifier (R e1071). TCRdb passed the public sequencing reads through fastp at Q25 and MiXCR, retaining productive beta sequences. Every CDR3 protein is listed once, alongside the most common genes and DNA of its rows. TCRdb assigned the V and J calls; the authors' analysis was not used. For this sample the table gives hundreds of thousands of distinct CDR3 sequences, of which about 14% were detected only once. The ten largest clones represent about 12% of the sample.

The paper's findings and limits, for the study overall: A model built on a 13 V-J signature distinguished ophthalmopathy from stable hyperthyroidism, reaching 85% to 90% sensitivity and 81.08% specificity in cross-validation and 80%/75% in testing. In validation, progression to ophthalmopathy was predicted by the model with 65% to 71% sensitivity and approximately 78% specificity, a median of roughly 6 months before onset. No statistical method was used to fix the sample size in advance, and group allocation was not hidden from the investigators. Blood samples also contained most of the expanded thyroid clonotypes (frequency above 0.001), which suggests that blood repertoires may reflect thyroid immune responses.

In the ophthalmopathy patients, disease was moderately to severely active, with a Clinical Activity Score of 3 or more, a NOSPECS grade of 4 or more, and a duration of less than 3 months. The study excluded patients with uncontrolled infections, other autoimmune diseases, pregnancy or lactation. Clinical symptoms, serum thyroxine and TRAb, thyroid ultrasound, and orbital computed tomography formed the basis for the diagnoses. Ficoll-Paque density gradient centrifugation was used to isolate PBMCs from around 10 ml of fresh peripheral blood. Total RNA was extracted using Trizol reagent, and RNA quality was assessed on an Agilent 2100 Bioanalyzer. Measured from the cysteine to the phenylalanine, the CDR3 is 15 residues long. Of all the DNA, just the CDR3 is kept, 45 bases in frame from base 1. The V end gives up 6 bases and the J end 4 bases, leaving 6 bases in the junction not matched to a gene. This clonotype was picked up many times. Its binding antigen is unknown. There are no base qualities to consult, and no much larger clone falls within one base.

The chain links TRBV12-3 or TRBV12-4 with TRBJ1-4; TRBD1 lines up with 9 middle nucleotides. The specimen sequenced was blood. The receptor's source is a man younger than 35 with Graves' ophthalmopathy. The DNA reads TGTGCCAGCAGGAAGGGACAGGGACATAATGAAAAACTGTTTTTT. Translation gives CASRKGQGHNEKLFF.